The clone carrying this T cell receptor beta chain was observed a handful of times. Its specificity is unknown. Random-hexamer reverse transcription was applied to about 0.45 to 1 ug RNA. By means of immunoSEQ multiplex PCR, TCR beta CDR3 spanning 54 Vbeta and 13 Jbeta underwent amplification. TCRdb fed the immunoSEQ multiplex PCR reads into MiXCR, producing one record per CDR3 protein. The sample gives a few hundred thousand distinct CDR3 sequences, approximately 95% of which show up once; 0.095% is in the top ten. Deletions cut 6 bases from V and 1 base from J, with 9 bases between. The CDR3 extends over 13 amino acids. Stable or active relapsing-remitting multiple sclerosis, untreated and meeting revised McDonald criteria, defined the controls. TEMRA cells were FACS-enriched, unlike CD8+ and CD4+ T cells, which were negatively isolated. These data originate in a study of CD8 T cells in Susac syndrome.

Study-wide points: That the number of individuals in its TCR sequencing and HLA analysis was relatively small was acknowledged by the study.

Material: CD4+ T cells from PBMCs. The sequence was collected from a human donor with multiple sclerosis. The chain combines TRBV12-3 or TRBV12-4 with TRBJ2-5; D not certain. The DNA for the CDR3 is TGTGCCAGCAGACGGACCGCCCAAGAGACCCAGTACTTC. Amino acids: CASRRTAQETQYF.